The T cell receptor beta chain under discussion was sequenced for a study of response to subunit inactivated influenza vaccine. Study-level results: Authors suggested each seasonal flu vaccination may recruit only limited numbers of new T cells.

Each CDR3 protein is one row after TCRdb ran MiXCR on the RT-PCR reads. The sample carries about 620,000 distinct CDR3 sequences, 12% recorded once. Germline values: CDR1 MNHEY, CDR2 SVGAGI. V was clipped by 2 bases and J by 3 bases, with 13 bases between them. This CDR3 region has 16 residues. On this clonotype: The antigen remains unidentified.

The sequences come from PBMCs from blood, collected on the day of vaccination. This receptor was obtained from a man between 50 and 59 years old who received an inactivated influenza vaccine. This chain links TRBV6-5 with TRBJ2-2; perhaps TRBD2 as D (6 bases). The CDR3 nucleotides are TGTGCCAGCAGTTACGATACCGGACTATACACCGGGGAGCTGTTTTTT. This encodes CASSYDTGLYTGELFF.